These 32 T cell receptor beta chains were all obtained from the same sample, sequenced in a study of blood T cells in healthy people across ages. With a J-beta primer mix and a sample-barcoded 5' primer, a second PCR ran roughly 6 to 11 cycles. TCRdb reprocessed the 5' RACE reads via MiXCR and lists one record per CDR3 protein. This sample carries approximately 810,000 distinct CDR3 sequences, under 35% of them seen once, and the ten largest clones take roughly a sixth. The sequenced sample was blood. Receptors were obtained from a woman of 80 years or more in good health.

In this sample, this clonotype turned up many times. The gene calls are TRBV7-2 and TRBJ2-3; tentative D call: TRBD1 (6 bases). V was clipped by 6 bases and J by 0 bases, with 13 bases between them. CDR1 and CDR2 from the germline V gene are SGHTA and FQGNSA. The CDR3 totals 15 residues. The chain's CDR3 is CASSYRTASTDTQYF. The CDR3 DNA follows: TGTGCCAGCAGTTACCGGACAGCTAGCACAGATACGCAGTATTTT.

In its sample, this clonotype was seen a few times. A read error is possible here, since a much larger clone lies one base away. The V call is TRBV7-2, the J call TRBJ1-2; 7 nucleotides agree with TRBD1. The CDR3 spans 14 residues. The germline CDR1 and CDR2 sequences are SGHTA and FQGNSA. Unmatched junction bases numbered 9, after V lost 5 bases and J lost 6 bases. CDR3 loop: CASSADRASHGYTF. The DNA for the CDR3 is TGTGCCAGCAGCGCCGACAGGGCAAGCCATGGCTACACCTTC.

This clonotype was seen a few times. This sequence joins TRBV2 and TRBJ1-5; TRBD1 matches at 7 bases. Germline V lookup: CDR1 SNHLY, CDR2 FYNNEI. There are 20 residues in the CDR3. Germline trimming cut 2 bases from V and 3 bases from J; bases unmatched to any gene: 19. CDR3 region: CASSESASRGGPIPNQPQHF. CDR3 sequence (DNA): TGTGCCAGCAGTGAAAGTGCCTCCCGAGGGGGCCCTATCCCCAATCAGCCCCAGCATTTT.

This clonotype showed up many times. V and J are TRBV6-5 and TRBJ1-1, with D unresolved. This CDR3 is built from 14 residues. Trimming shortened V by 0 bases and J by 3 bases, and 8 bases separated the two germline ends. CDR1 and CDR2 (germline): MNHEY, SVGAGI. CDR3 residues: CASSYSRAYTEAFF. CDR3 DNA: TGTGCCAGCAGTTACTCGCGGGCCTACACTGAAGCTTTCTTT.

The rearrangement uses TRBV7-2 and TRBJ1-2; D unresolved. Trimming took off 7 bases at V and 4 bases at J, with 16 bases between the two ends. The CDR3 loop spans 14 amino acids. Germline V gene sequence: CDR1 SGHTA, CDR2 FQGNSA. DNA of the CDR3: TGTGCCAGCACGGGCCTCGGGGAAGGCTATGGCTACACCTTC. It translates to CASTGLGEGYGYTF.

Notes on this clonotype: A much bigger clone sits one base away, suggesting this may be a read error. The J gene is TRBJ1-2, the V gene TRBV28; D remains ambiguous. The CDR3 extends over 15 amino acids. Trimming removed 5 bases at V and 6 bases at J, with 19 bases between. Germline V gene sequence: CDR1 MDHEN, CDR2 SYDVKM. The CDR3 coding sequence is TGTGCCAGCAGTGTAGGTTCGGCAGGTCGGAATGGCTACACCTTC. Translating it yields CASSVGSAGRNGYTF.

In its sample, this clonotype was seen a few times. This may be a read error: a much more frequent sequence differs by one nucleotide. This rearrangement joins TRBV6-5 to TRBJ2-3; 7 nucleotides align to TRBD1. V shed 11 bases, J shed 5 bases, and the junction held 16 bases outside the gene matches. CDR1 is MNHEY, CDR2 SVGAGI, per germline. The CDR3 is 15 amino acids. CDR3 DNA sequence: TGTGCCGGCACCTTTACTCGCCGGACAGGAGATACGCAGTATTTT. It yields the protein CAGTFTRRTGDTQYF.

This chain links TRBV7-8 with TRBJ2-1; no definite D call. Germline lookup yields CDR1 SGHVS and CDR2 FQNEAQ. The CDR3 loop spans 19 amino acids. Trimming cost V 1 base and J 0 bases, with 19 bases left between them. The CDR3 DNA reads TGTGCCAGCAGCTTAGTTCAGGACCAGAGACCGAGCTCCTACAATGAGCAGTTCTTC. This codes for CASSLVQDQRPSSYNEQFF.

This clonotype was observed many times. V gene TRBV7-2 combines with J gene TRBJ2-5; no clear D gene. The length of the CDR3 is 14 residues. CDR1 is SGHTA and CDR2 is FQGNSA in the germline V gene. V shed 1 base and J shed 4 bases, with 10 bases lying between them. CDR3 in DNA: TGTGCCAGCAGCTTAGAATCCGCGGCAGAGACCCAGTACTTC. This translates into CASSLESAAETQYF.

This clonotype was seen a few times. A single base separates this from a much larger clone, so it may be a read error. V is TRBV12-3 or TRBV12-4 and J is TRBJ2-3; 9 bases align to TRBD1. The CDR3 is 16 residues long. The CDR3 bases are TGTGCCAGCAGCCCAATCGGACAGGGGTATCCAGATGCGCAGTATTTT. It codes for CASSPIGQGYPDAQYF.

V usage is TRBV7-2 and J usage is TRBJ1-4, with TRBD1 matching 9 bases. Germline-derived CDR1 and CDR2 are SGHTA and FQGNSA. This CDR3 has 16 residues. The trim removed 5 bases at V and 8 bases at J, leaving 12 bases unmatched. CDR3 nucleotides: TGTGCCAGCAGCCCAAGTGTGGGACAGGGTAGGGAAAAACTGTTTTTT. This codes for CASSPSVGQGREKLFF.

This clonotype was seen ten or more times. V is TRBV18 and J is TRBJ2-1; a weak D match, TRBD1 (6 bases). CDR3 length equals 16 residues. Germline loops: CDR1 KGHSH, CDR2 LQKENI. Trimming took 5 bases from V and 6 from J, leaving 20 bases between them. CDR3 nucleotides: TGTGCCAGCTCATCGACTGCCCAGGGGTTTGCCAATGAGCAGTTCTTC. Translation gives CASSSTAQGFANEQFF.

This sequence joins TRBV6-2 or TRBV6-3 and TRBJ2-5; D is possibly TRBD2 (6 bases). The length of the CDR3 is 18 residues. Trimming took off 3 bases at V and 1 base at J, with 21 bases between the two ends. Per germline, CDR1 MNHEY and CDR2 SVGEGT. Written as DNA, the CDR3 is TGTGCCAGCAGTTATGGAGGGTTAGTGACAGTCCCCCAAGAGACCCAGTACTTC. This codes for CASSYGGLVTVPQETQYF.

The genes are TRBV20-1 and TRBJ2-1, with D perhaps matching TRBD1 (6 bases). Gene TRBJ2-7 matches the end of the DNA better, so the J call may be wrong. Germline loops: CDR1 DFQATT, CDR2 SNEGSKA (reference sequence). CDR3 length: 17 amino acids. CDR3 sequence (DNA): TGCAGTGCGAGTATGAAGACAGGAACCCTATCCTACAATGAGCAGTACTTC. Translated: CSASMKTGTLSYNEQYF.

This chain links TRBV29-1 with TRBJ2-1; D gene unclear. This CDR3 spans 13 amino acids. Germline V gene data show CDR1 as SQVTM and CDR2 as ANQGSEA. The V and J ends lost 8 bases and 2 bases respectively, with 13 bases between them. As DNA, the CDR3 is TGCAGCACCTGGGTAGAAGCCTACAATGAGCAGTTCTTC. It specifies CSTWVEAYNEQFF.

This chain joins TRBV6-5 and TRBJ1-4; 9 positions match TRBD1. The V gene's germline CDR1 is MNHEY and CDR2 SVGAGI. The length of the CDR3 is 18 residues. The V segment lost 1 base and the J segment 1 base; nucleotides outside the gene matches: 7. CDR3 coding DNA: TGTGCCAGCAGTTACTTTGTCCCGGGACAGGGAACTAATGAAAAACTGTTTTTT. It is translated as CASSYFVPGQGTNEKLFF.

Worth noting for this clonotype: Sequence at one end of the junction differs from germline and may be a read error. This chain joins TRBV12-3 or TRBV12-4 and TRBJ2-3, with TRBD1 matching over 7 bases. The CDR3 sequence is 14 residues long. CDR3 region: CASSPRDSTDAQYF. The DNA of the CDR3 is TGTGCCAGCAGTCCCCGGGACAGCACAGATGCGCAATATTTT.

This clonotype showed up just a few times. The chain's CDR3 is CASSFTLLLAGYQETQYF. Written as DNA, the CDR3 is TGTGCCAGCAGCTTCACGCTACTACTAGCGGGATACCAAGAGACCCAGTACTTC. The chain carries TRBV7-2 and TRBJ2-5; the match to TRBD2 covers 10 bases. J gave up 0 bases and V 3 bases, and 10 bases lay outside the gene matches. Germline CDR1 reads SGHTA; CDR2 reads FQGNSA. CDR3 length: 18 residues. The variable domain in full, completed from reference TRBV7-2 and TRBJ2-5, reads GAGVSQSPSNKVTEKGKDVELRCDPISGHTALYWYRQSLGQGLEFLIYFQGNSAPDKSGLPSDRFSAERTGGSVSTLTIQRTQQEDSAVYLCASSFTLLLAGYQETQYFGPGTRLLVL.

The CDR3 nucleotides read TGTGCCACCAAAACCAGGGGGATTTATGGCTACACCTTC. The encoded protein is CATKTRGIYGYTF. The chain employs TRBV6-6 and TRBJ1-2; 7 nucleotides match TRBD1. Germline V gene data show CDR1 as MNHNY and CDR2 as SVGAGI (reference sequence). With V trimmed by 10 bases and J by 5 bases, 10 bases remained unmatched. The CDR3 contains 13 residues.

The sample holds a few counts of this clonotype. The rearrangement links TRBV28 to TRBJ1-1; no definite D call. Deletions cut 1 base from V and 4 bases from J, with 10 bases between. The V gene's germline CDR1 is MDHEN and CDR2 SYDVKM. This CDR3 contains 14 residues. For the CDR3, the DNA is TGTGCCAGCAGTTTATTTAGGGAGAGCACTGAAGCTTTCTTT. Amino acid sequence: CASSLFRESTEAFF.

This clonotype was detected a few times. A much bigger clone sits one base away, suggesting this may be a read error. J is TRBJ2-1 and V is TRBV20-1, with 7 bases identical to TRBD1. This CDR3 region has 15 residues. CDR1 is DFQATT, CDR2 SNEGSKA, per germline (reference sequence). V trimming: 2 bases; J trimming: 2 bases; junction bases outside the gene matches: 6. In DNA form, the CDR3 reads TGCAGTGCTAGAACCCGGGACAGAGCCTACAATGAGCAGTTCTTC. This translates into CSARTRDRAYNEQFF.

The genes are TRBV12-3 or TRBV12-4 and TRBJ1-1, with 10 nucleotides matching TRBD1. The CDR3 is made up of 16 amino acids. Trimming took 5 bases from V and 0 from J; bases not matched to a gene: 6. CDR3 DNA sequence: TGTGCCAGCAGTCGGGGACAGGGGTTTATGAACACTGAAGCTTTCTTT. It is translated as CASSRGQGFMNTEAFF.

V is TRBV10-3 and J is TRBJ2-7, with D possibly being TRBD1 (5 bases). Deletions cut 8 bases from V and 0 bases from J, with 14 bases between. Germline CDR1 reads ENHRY; CDR2 reads SYGVKD. The CDR3 covers 14 residues. For the CDR3, the DNA is TGTGCCATCGGGCGACAGACCAGCTCCTACGAGCAGTACTTC. Its protein product is CAIGRQTSSYEQYF.

This clonotype was picked up many times. The chain carries TRBV7-2 and TRBJ1-2, with 7 bases fitting TRBD1. Germline V CDR1 and CDR2: SGHTA, FQGNSA. The CDR3 consists of 15 residues. Unmatched junction bases numbered 8, after V lost 2 bases and J lost 5 bases. DNA of the CDR3: TGTGCCAGCAGCTTAAGAGGGACAGAAAAATATGGCTACACCTTC. Translated: CASSLRGTEKYGYTF.

This clonotype has just a few counts. V usage is TRBV20-1 and J usage is TRBJ1-1; tentatively, D is TRBD1 (6 bases). V lost 5 bases and J lost 4, with 20 bases in between. The CDR3 runs 15 residues. Germline CDR1 reads DFQATT; CDR2 reads SNEGSKA (reference sequence). In DNA form, the CDR3 reads TGCAGTGCTTTATACAGGGAAATTCCCGGCACTGAAGCTTTCTTT. Residues: CSALYREIPGTEAFF.

This clonotype appeared many times. The genes are TRBV20-1 and TRBJ2-1; TRBD2 might be the D (6 bases). Germline CDR1 is DFQATT and CDR2 is SNEGSKA (reference sequence). This CDR3 spans 14 amino acids. Trimming took off 6 bases at V and 0 bases at J, with 12 bases between the two ends. CDR3 sequence (DNA): TGCAGTGCCCTAACCGGGAGCTCCTACAATGAGCAGTTCTTC. Translated, it gives CSALTGSSYNEQFF.

In this sample, this clonotype turned up many times. The chain couples TRBV7-2 to TRBJ2-7, with D possibly matching TRBD2 (5 bases). Trimming pared 0 bases from V and 4 bases from J, leaving 10 bases between. The V gene's germline CDR1 is SGHTA and CDR2 FQGNSA. The CDR3 extends over 14 amino acids. The CDR3 DNA sequence: TGTGCCAGCAGCTTAGCTGCCGGGGTGTACGAGCAGTACTTC. This codes for CASSLAAGVYEQYF.

This clonotype was seen many times. The chain couples TRBV12-3 or TRBV12-4 to TRBJ2-7; 8 bases fit TRBD2. CDR3 length: 14 residues. After removal of 6 bases from V and 2 bases from J, the junction contained 6 bases not matched to a gene. Written as DNA, the CDR3 is TGTGCCAGCAGATCGGGTAGCGGGACCTACGAGCAGTACTTC. Translating gives CASRSGSGTYEQYF.

V and J are TRBV7-2 and TRBJ2-3; D is ambiguous. The CDR3 extends over 14 amino acids. Trimming left V 1 base short and J 2 bases short, with 7 bases between. Germline V gene data show CDR1 as SGHTA and CDR2 as FQGNSA. In DNA form, the CDR3 reads TGTGCCAGCAGCTTAGAAGCGTACACAGATACGCAGTATTTT. This sequence encodes CASSLEAYTDTQYF.

This clonotype was found many times. The V and J genes are TRBV7-2 and TRBJ2-5; no firm D call. CDR1 SGHTA and CDR2 FQGNSA come from the germline V gene. The ends were cut back, 5 bases at V and 4 bases at J, with 20 bases in the middle. The CDR3 is 16 amino acids. The DNA of the CDR3 is TGTGCCAGCAGCAGCTTAAGGACGTCGCGAGGAGAGACCCAGTACTTC. Its translation: CASSSLRTSRGETQYF. The full variable domain, rest sourced from reference TRBV7-2 and TRBJ2-5, is GAGVSQSPSNKVTEKGKDVELRCDPISGHTALYWYRQSLGQGLEFLIYFQGNSAPDKSGLPSDRFSAERTGGSVSTLTIQRTQQEDSAVYLCASSSLRTSRGETQYFGPGTRLLVL.

The chain has TRBV5-5 and TRBJ2-5; 9 nucleotides align to TRBD1. After removal of 0 bases from V and 2 bases from J, the junction contained 5 bases not matched to a gene. The CDR3 has 16 residues. Looked up from germline, CDR1 is SGHKS and CDR2 is YYEKEE (reference sequence). Written as DNA, the CDR3 is TGTGCCAGCAGCTTGGGGGTCGGACAGGGGCAAGAGACCCAGTACTTC. Translated, it gives CASSLGVGQGQETQYF.

Comment on this clonotype: This sequence may be a read error, since a much larger clone differs from it by one base. The chain couples TRBV24-1 to TRBJ2-5; 7 nucleotides agree with TRBD1. The V gene's germline CDR1 is KGHDR and CDR2 SFDVKD. This CDR3 spans 17 amino acids. V was clipped by 3 bases and J by 11 bases; unmatched bases: 20. The CDR3 region is CATSDRNRGISTNEQYF. DNA for the CDR3: TGTGCCACCAGTGATAGAAACAGGGGTATTTCGACCAATGAGCAGTACTTC.